These 22 T cell receptor beta chains came from one sample sequenced in a study of shared clonotypes between healthy human individuals. Clones were sequenced by immunoSEQ multiplex PCR, and TCRdb holds only the in-frame ones, with some missing. The sample carries nearly 1,000,000 clones, approximately 80% recorded once. The material sequenced was memory CD4+ T cells sorted from blood. Subset indicated: CD45RA-negative fraction. These receptors were collected from a man younger than 35 in good health.

V gene TRBV5-6 combines with J gene TRBJ1-6, with TRBD1 matching over 8 bases. There are 17 residues in the CDR3. CDR1 and CDR2 from the germline V gene are SGHDT and YYEEEE. V was pared by 0 bases and J by 3 bases, with 5 bases of the junction left unmatched. CDR3 amino acids: CASSLGQGPIYNSPLHF. As DNA, the CDR3 is TGTGCCAGCAGCTTGGGACAGGGGCCTATCTATAATTCACCCCTCCACTTT.

The table lists this clone with a few counts. Other DNA sequences of this sample code for an identical CDR3. The gene calls are TRBV6-6 and TRBJ1-1, with D uncertain. The CDR3 covers 13 residues. V lost 6 bases, J lost 1 base, and 9 bases lay in between. Germline-derived CDR1 and CDR2 are MNHNY and SVGAGI (reference sequence). CDR3 coding DNA: TGTGCCAGCAGAAGAAGTGGGAACACTGAAGCTTTCTTT. Translating it yields CASRRSGNTEAFF.

The genes are TRBV2 and TRBJ2-5; no reliable D call. This CDR3 contains 13 residues. Trimming took 6 bases from V and 5 from J, leaving 13 bases between them. CDR1 and CDR2 (germline): SNHLY, FYNNEI. The CDR3 region has the DNA TGTGCCAGCAGGGGTGAGCAAGCGGAGACCCAGTACTTC. Its translation is CASRGEQAETQYF.

The chain uses TRBV18 and TRBJ1-4; D ambiguous. The CDR3 is 12 residues long. V dropped 4 bases and J dropped 5 bases, with 5 bases sitting between them. Germline V gene lookup returns CDR1 KGHSH and CDR2 LQKENI. CDR3 loop: CASSLGNEKLFF. Written as DNA, the CDR3 is TGTGCCAGCTCACTGGGGAATGAAAAACTGTTTTTT.

V is TRBV7-2 and J is TRBJ2-7, with a weak D call TRBD1 (5 bases). V lost 5 bases, J lost 7 bases, and 21 bases lay in between. The CDR3 length is 15 residues. Germline CDR1 reads SGHTA; CDR2 reads FQGNSA. CDR3 nucleotides: TGTGCCAGCAGCCCCCACTTACGGGCCCAGGGAGAGCAGTACTTC. This codes for CASSPHLRAQGEQYF.

This chain uses TRBV27 with TRBJ2-7; D unclear. CDR1 and CDR2 (germline): MNHEY, SMNVEV (reference sequence). Trimming left V 5 bases short and J 3 bases short, with 11 bases between. The CDR3 is 13 amino acids. The CDR3 sequence is CASSPNPVYEQYF. CDR3 nucleotides: TGTGCCAGCAGTCCCAATCCGGTCTACGAGCAGTACTTC.

This clone was seen a single time. The J gene is TRBJ2-1, the V gene TRBV9; 14 nucleotides agree with TRBD2. This CDR3 is 15 amino acids long. Germline V CDR1 and CDR2: SGDLS, YYNGEE. J was trimmed by 10 bases and V by 3 bases; bases with no gene match: 6. The CDR3 here is CASSAAGTSGREQFF. The CDR3 nucleotides are TGTGCCAGCAGCGCGGCCGGGACTAGCGGGAGAGAGCAGTTCTTC.

The chain links TRBV2 to TRBJ2-3; 7 nucleotides agree with TRBD2. V lost 7 bases and J lost 0; bases outside the gene matches: 4. This CDR3 is 14 amino acids long. Per germline, CDR1 SNHLY and CDR2 FYNNEI. Here the CDR3 reads CASNLAASTDTQYF. Written as DNA, the CDR3 is TGTGCCAGCAACCTAGCGGCTAGCACAGATACGCAGTATTTT.

The rearrangement uses TRBV5-1 and TRBJ2-1; the D gene is possibly TRBD2 (6 bases). V lost 3 bases and J lost 5, with 12 bases in between. Germline V gene lookup returns CDR1 SGHRS and CDR2 YFSETQ. The CDR3 runs to 14 residues. CDR3 protein: CASSSFSGDNEQFF. The CDR3 coding sequence is TGCGCCAGCAGCTCCTTTAGCGGAGACAATGAGCAGTTCTTC.

The chain employs TRBV4-2 and TRBJ1-1; 8 nucleotides align to TRBD1. Trimming at V came to 4 bases and at J to 6 bases, leaving 7 bases not matched to a gene. Germline loops: CDR1 LGHNA, CDR2 YNFKEQ. This CDR3 region has 14 residues. CDR3 nucleotide sequence: TGTGCCAGCAGCCGCGGACAGGGCGGCCCTGAAGCTTTCTTT. Residues: CASSRGQGGPEAFF.

This clone has a handful of counts. The rearrangement uses TRBV19 and TRBJ2-3, with D hard to call. V was cut by 6 bases and J by 8 bases, with 18 bases left in between. This CDR3 is built from 14 residues. Germline V CDR1 and CDR2: LNHDA, SQIVND (reference sequence). In nucleotides, the CDR3 is TGTGCCAGTAGGAGTAGTGTCCCGCAAGGTACGCAGTATTTT. Its protein product is CASRSSVPQGTQYF.

This chain links TRBV28 with TRBJ1-1, with a tentative D call TRBD1 (5 bases). The CDR3 has 15 amino acids. Germline V CDR1 and CDR2: MDHEN, SYDVKM. Trimming removed 3 bases at V and 1 base at J, with 12 bases between. The CDR3 protein is CASSFGGSANTEAFF. The CDR3 nucleotides are TGTGCCAGCAGTTTCGGGGGATCTGCGAACACTGAAGCTTTCTTT.

This chain connects TRBV5-4 to TRBJ2-5; TRBD2 matches at 13 bases. Germline V lookup: CDR1 SGHNT, CDR2 YYREEE (reference sequence). The CDR3 spans 16 residues. The V gene end was trimmed by 2 bases and the J gene end by 4 bases; junction bases not matched to a gene: 5. The CDR3: CASSLGLAGDGETQYF. CDR3 sequence (DNA): TGTGCCAGCAGCTTAGGACTAGCGGGGGATGGAGAGACCCAGTACTTC.

The rearrangement links TRBV18 to TRBJ2-7; possibly TRBD2 for D (6 bases). The CDR3 is 15 amino acids. CDR1 and CDR2 from the germline V gene are KGHSH and LQKENI. Between the trimmed V and J ends, which lost 2 bases and 1 base, there was a span of 12 bases. In nucleotides, the CDR3 is TGTGCCAGCTCACCAGGGCGGGACGAATCCTACGAGCAGTACTTC. Protein: CASSPGRDESYEQYF.

V and J are TRBV5-6 and TRBJ2-5, with TRBD2 as a possible D gene (5 bases). The germline V gene has CDR1 SGHDT and CDR2 YYEEEE. V was pared by 0 bases and J by 1 base, with 7 bases between. CDR3 length: 14 residues. The DNA of the CDR3 is TGTGCCAGCAGCTTGGTCGGGATCCAAGAGACCCAGTACTTC. As protein: CASSLVGIQETQYF.

CDR3 loop: CASSPPVRLAGFQETQYF. CDR3 DNA: TGTGCCAGCAGCCCCCCTGTCAGACTAGCGGGATTTCAAGAGACCCAGTACTTC. The rearrangement uses TRBV5-6 and TRBJ2-5; 11 nucleotides agree with TRBD2. This CDR3 is 18 amino acids long. The germline gives CDR1 SGHDT, CDR2 YYEEEE. V dropped 4 bases and J dropped 2; count of bases not matched to a gene: 13.

V is TRBV6-1 and J is TRBJ2-5, with D perhaps given as TRBD1 or TRBD2 (5 bases each). Germline V lookup: CDR1 MNHNS, CDR2 SASEGT. Between the trimmed V and J ends, which lost 1 base and 5 bases, there was a span of 14 bases. The CDR3 spans 15 residues. The CDR3 region is CASSEGQGWGETQYF. The CDR3 DNA sequence: TGTGCCAGCAGTGAAGGTCAAGGGTGGGGGGAGACCCAGTACTTC.

This clone was recorded only once. This sequence joins TRBV11-1 and TRBJ2-3; D ambiguous. The CDR3 length is 15 residues. Germline V gene sequence: CDR1 SGHAT, CDR2 FQDESV (reference sequence). The germline V and J ends were trimmed by 1 base and 0 bases, with 8 bases remaining between them. The CDR3 protein is CASSLVGTSTDTQYF. The CDR3 DNA is TGTGCCAGCAGCTTAGTCGGCACTAGCACAGATACGCAGTATTTT.

The chain joins TRBV5-4 to TRBJ1-6; D is unclear. This CDR3 is 17 amino acids long. V lost 0 bases and J 0 bases, leaving 10 bases between the germline ends. The germline V gene encodes CDR1 SGHNT and CDR2 YYREEE (reference sequence). CDR3 residues: CASSLGGISSYNSPLHF. CDR3 DNA: TGTGCCAGCAGCTTGGGCGGTATCAGCTCCTATAATTCACCCCTCCACTTT.

A few counts support this clone. The chain links TRBV5-1 to TRBJ1-2; possible D gene TRBD1, 6 bases. Germline lookup yields CDR1 SGHRS and CDR2 YFSETQ. The CDR3 is 14 amino acids. V was shortened by 0 bases and J by 4 bases, with 10 bases between the two germline ends. The CDR3 DNA reads TGCGCCAGCAGCTTGGATACAGGGTCCTATGGCTACACCTTC. Translation: CASSLDTGSYGYTF.

The genes are TRBV6-1 and TRBJ2-7, with 9 bases identical to TRBD1. The germline V gene has CDR1 MNHNS and CDR2 SASEGT. This CDR3 has 13 residues. The V and J ends lost 6 bases and 5 bases, in that order; junction bases with no gene match: 5. The CDR3 loop is CASRGGQGNEQYF. Here the CDR3 DNA reads TGTGCCAGCAGAGGGGGACAGGGTAACGAGCAGTACTTC.

The chain has TRBV30 and TRBJ1-5; D call uncertain. Trimming left V 0 bases short and J 7 bases short, with 10 bases between. CDR1 GTSNPN and CDR2 SVGIG come from the germline V gene (reference sequence). The CDR3 contains 13 residues. The CDR3 DNA is TGTGCCTGGAGTGTCTGGGGTCGACAGCCCCAGCATTTT. Translated: CAWSVWGRQPQHF.